This TCR beta chain appears in the sequencing data of a study of Ad26.COV2.S vaccination and SARS-CoV-2 variants. TCRdb's table, derived via immunoSEQ multiplex PCR, lists solely in-frame clones and lacks some. Of about 350,000 clones in the sample, around 90% were seen once. Treatment specified: some 20 received Ad26.COV2.S at low or high dose, single or two shots; about five received placebo; per-sample allocation not given. Samples analyzed were those drawn on day 63 after the first vaccine or placebo injection. CDR1 is SGHTA and CDR2 is FQGTGA in the germline V gene. The V end lost 5 bases, the J end lost 1 base, and 20 bases lay between the germline ends. This CDR3 has 17 residues.

The chain joins TRBV7-3 to TRBJ1-1; D is possibly TRBD1 (5 bases). The specimen comprised peripheral blood, sampled in a trial of Ad26.COV2.S vaccine versus placebo. The TCR originated in a person aged 18-60 years who received the Ad26.COV2.S COVID-19 vaccine or a placebo. The CDR3 DNA follows: TGTGCCAGCAGCCCGATTGGGCGCCGAGGGGAGAACACTGAAGCTTTCTTT. It is translated as CASSPIGRRGENTEAFF.